The clone carrying this T cell receptor beta chain is a singleton in its sample. Its antigen is unidentified. At the time of sampling, donors were nominally healthy, though unrecorded immune exposures were likely. The sample is drawn from a study of cytomegalovirus exposure and HLA in healthy donors. Findings and limits, study-wide: A reported reduction in N-insertions relative to the 666-donor mean was seen in an Asian-associated ancestry cluster in a later analysis.

CDR3 length equals 15 residues. V shed 8 bases and J shed 4 bases, with 20 bases lying between them. Germline V lookup: CDR1 LNHDA, CDR2 SQIVND (reference sequence). 13 Jbeta primers and 60 Vbeta primers were used for the PCR. Original data processing: Around 80 million unique TCR beta chains, some 9.9 million of them shared, were counted by a later analysis. Some clones are missing from TCRdb's copy, which holds only in-frame ones; the method was immunoSEQ multiplex PCR. That table supplies the V and J calls and clone size; D and trimming were determined from the DNA. The table includes under 200,000 clones, around 77% detected once.

The TCR comes from a man between 60 and 70 years old in good health and CMV-seronegative. The chain joins TRBV19 to TRBJ2-5; D call uncertain. Sequencing was done on a sample of PBMCs. CDR3 sequence reads: CASQPTPGASETQYF. DNA for the CDR3: TGTGCCAGTCAACCGACCCCAGGCGCGTCAGAGACCCAGTACTTC.